The sequence of this TCR beta chain was determined in a study of metastatic and nonmetastatic thyroid tumors. Ten or more counts support this clone. Thyroid surgery took place with no prior treatment in any patient. TCRdb called clones again from the PCR reads with MiXCR. The sample has tens of thousands of clones; less than 20% are singletons. This TCR was recovered from a female donor with papillary thyroid cancer or a benign thyroid nodule (not recorded which). Some clones in this sample may be carry-over from other donors' samples. Sequencing was performed on blood.

CDR3 protein: CAWTKRPGNTEAFF. The CDR3 nucleotides read TGTGCCTGGACAAAAAGACCAGGCAACACTGAAGCTTTCTTT. The chain combines TRBV30 with TRBJ1-1; D gene ambiguous. Trimming removed 4 bases from V and 2 bases from J, with 14 bases in between. Germline V gene data show CDR1 as GTSNPN and CDR2 as SVGIG (reference sequence). This CDR3 is 14 amino acids long. The whole variable domain, remainder taken from reference TRBV30 and TRBJ1-1, is SQTIHQWPATLVQPVGSPLSLECTVEGTSNPNLYWYRQAAGRGLQLLFYSVGIGQISSEVPQNLSASRPQDRQFILSSKKLLLSDSGFYLCAWTKRPGNTEAFFGQGTRLTVV.